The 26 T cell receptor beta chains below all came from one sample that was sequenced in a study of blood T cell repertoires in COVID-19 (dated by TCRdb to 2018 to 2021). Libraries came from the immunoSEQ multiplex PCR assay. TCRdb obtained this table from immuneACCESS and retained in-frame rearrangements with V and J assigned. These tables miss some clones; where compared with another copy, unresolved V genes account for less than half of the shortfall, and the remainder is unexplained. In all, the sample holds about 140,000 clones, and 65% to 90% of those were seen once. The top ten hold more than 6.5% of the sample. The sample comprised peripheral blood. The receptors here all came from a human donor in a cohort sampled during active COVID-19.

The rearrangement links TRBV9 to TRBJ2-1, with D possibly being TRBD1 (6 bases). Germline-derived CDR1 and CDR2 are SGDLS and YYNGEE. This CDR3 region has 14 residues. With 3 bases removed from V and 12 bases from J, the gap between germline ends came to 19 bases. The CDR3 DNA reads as TGTGCCAGCAGCGCCTCCCGGGACCACAGGGTGCAGTTCTTC. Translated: CASSASRDHRVQFF.

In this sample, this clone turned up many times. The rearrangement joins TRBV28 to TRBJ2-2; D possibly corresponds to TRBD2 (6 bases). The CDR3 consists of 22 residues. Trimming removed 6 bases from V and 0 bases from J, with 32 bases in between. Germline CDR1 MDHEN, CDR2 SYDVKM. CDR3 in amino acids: CASSPKWVMLSAGLANTGELFF. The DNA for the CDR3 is TGTGCCAGCAGCCCGAAATGGGTAATGCTGAGCGCGGGGCTTGCGAACACCGGGGAGCTGTTTTTT.

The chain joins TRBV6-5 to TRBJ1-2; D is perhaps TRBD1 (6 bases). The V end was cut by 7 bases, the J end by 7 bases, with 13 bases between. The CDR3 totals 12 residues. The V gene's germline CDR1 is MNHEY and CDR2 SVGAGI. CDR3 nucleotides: TGTGCCAGCATCGGCGGGGGCCCTGGCTACACCTTC. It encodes CASIGGGPGYTF.

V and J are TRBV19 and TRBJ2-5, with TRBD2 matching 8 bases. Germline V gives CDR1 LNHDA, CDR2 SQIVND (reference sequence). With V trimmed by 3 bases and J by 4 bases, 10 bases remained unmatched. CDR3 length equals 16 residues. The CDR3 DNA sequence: TGTGCCAGTAGTATCGCAAGCGGGGGTTTTGGAGAGACCCAGTACTTC. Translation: CASSIASGGFGETQYF.

CDR3 amino acids: CASSNAWDRGFGYTF. In nucleotides, the CDR3 is TGTGCCAGCAGTAACGCCTGGGACAGGGGCTTTGGCTACACCTTC. V usage is TRBV27 and J usage is TRBJ1-2; TRBD1 matches at 10 bases. Germline V gene lookup returns CDR1 MNHEY and CDR2 SMNVEV (reference sequence). The CDR3 has 15 residues. V lost 5 bases, J lost 7 bases, and 10 bases stayed unmatched.

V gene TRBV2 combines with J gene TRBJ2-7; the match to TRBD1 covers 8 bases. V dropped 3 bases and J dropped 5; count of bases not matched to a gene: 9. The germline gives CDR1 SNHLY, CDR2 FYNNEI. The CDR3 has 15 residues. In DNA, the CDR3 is TGTGCCAGCAGTGAGGCCGGGACAGGTGGGAACGAGCAGTACTTC. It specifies CASSEAGTGGNEQYF.

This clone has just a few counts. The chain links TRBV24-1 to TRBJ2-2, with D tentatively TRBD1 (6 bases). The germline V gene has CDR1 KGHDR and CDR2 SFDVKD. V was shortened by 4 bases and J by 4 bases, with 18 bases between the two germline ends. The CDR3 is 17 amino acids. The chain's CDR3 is CATSDRNRVEGTGELFF. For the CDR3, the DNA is TGTGCCACCAGTGACCGCAACAGGGTTGAAGGCACCGGGGAGCTGTTTTTT.

The CDR3 coding sequence is TGTGCCAGCAGCCACAGGGGTGGGGTTGAAAAACTGTTTTTT. This codes for CASSHRGGVEKLFF. The V and J genes are TRBV3-1 (or the pseudogene TRBV3-2) and TRBJ1-4; possibly TRBD1 for D (6 bases). Trimming took 3 bases from V and 7 from J, leaving 12 bases between them. CDR1 LGHDT and CDR2 YNNKEL come from the germline V gene (reference sequence). The CDR3 spans 14 residues.

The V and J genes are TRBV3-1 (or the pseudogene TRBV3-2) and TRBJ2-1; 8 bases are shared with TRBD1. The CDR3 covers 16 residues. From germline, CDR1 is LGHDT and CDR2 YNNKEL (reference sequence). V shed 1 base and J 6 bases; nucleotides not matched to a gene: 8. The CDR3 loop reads CASSQAGRGPSNEQFF. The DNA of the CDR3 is TGTGCCAGCAGCCAAGCGGGCAGGGGGCCGTCCAATGAGCAGTTCTTC.

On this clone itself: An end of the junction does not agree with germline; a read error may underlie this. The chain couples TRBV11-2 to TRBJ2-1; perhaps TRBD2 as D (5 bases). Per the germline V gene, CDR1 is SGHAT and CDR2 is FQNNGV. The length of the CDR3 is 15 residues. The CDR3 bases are TGTGCCAGCAGCCTAGAGGGCCCCTCCTACAATGAGCAGTTCTTC. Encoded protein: CASSLEGPSYNEQFF.

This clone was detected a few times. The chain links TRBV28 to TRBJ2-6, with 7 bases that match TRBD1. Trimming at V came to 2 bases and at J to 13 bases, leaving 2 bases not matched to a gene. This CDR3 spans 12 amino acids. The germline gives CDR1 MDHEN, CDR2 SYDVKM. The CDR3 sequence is CASSLPRGVLTF. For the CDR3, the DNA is TGTGCCAGCAGTTTACCCAGGGGGGTCCTGACTTTC.

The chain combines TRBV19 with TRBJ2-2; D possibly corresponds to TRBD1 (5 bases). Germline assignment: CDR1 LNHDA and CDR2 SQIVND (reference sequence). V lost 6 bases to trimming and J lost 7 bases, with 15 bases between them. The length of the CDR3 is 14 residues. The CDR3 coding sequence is TGTGCCAGTAGAGGAAGGGGCGAGGTCGGGGAGCTGTTTTTT. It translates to CASRGRGEVGELFF.

This CDR3 is CASSADRLYGYTF. The DNA of the CDR3 is TGTGCCTCCAGCGCGGACAGACTTTATGGCTACACCTTC. The V call is TRBV10-3, the J call TRBJ1-2; maybe TRBD1 (6 bases). The ends were cut back, 11 bases at V and 5 bases at J, with 18 bases in the middle. From germline, CDR1 is ENHRY and CDR2 SYGVKD. The CDR3 contains 13 residues.

The DNA of the CDR3 is TGCGCCAGCAGCCTCACTTCCGGGACAGGGGGCTCTGGGGCCAACGTCCTGACTTTC. Protein: CASSLTSGTGGSGANVLTF. The chain couples TRBV4-3 to TRBJ2-6, with TRBD1 matching over 11 bases. The junction had 8 bases not matched to a gene; V was cut back by 4 bases and J by 0 bases. This CDR3 is built from 19 residues. In germline, CDR1 is LGHNA, CDR2 YSLEER.

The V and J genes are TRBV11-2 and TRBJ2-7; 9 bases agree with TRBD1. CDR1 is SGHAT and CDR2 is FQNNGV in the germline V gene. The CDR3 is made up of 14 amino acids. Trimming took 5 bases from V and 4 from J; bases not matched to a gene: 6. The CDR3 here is CASSPSTGGYEQYF. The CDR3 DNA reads TGTGCCAGCAGCCCATCGACAGGGGGTTACGAGCAGTACTTC.

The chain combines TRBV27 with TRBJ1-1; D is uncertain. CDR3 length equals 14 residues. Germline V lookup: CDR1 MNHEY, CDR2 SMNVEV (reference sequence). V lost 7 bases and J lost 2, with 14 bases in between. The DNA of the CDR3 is TGTGCCAGCATTGCGGAGGGTTACAACACTGAAGCTTTCTTT. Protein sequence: CASIAEGYNTEAFF.

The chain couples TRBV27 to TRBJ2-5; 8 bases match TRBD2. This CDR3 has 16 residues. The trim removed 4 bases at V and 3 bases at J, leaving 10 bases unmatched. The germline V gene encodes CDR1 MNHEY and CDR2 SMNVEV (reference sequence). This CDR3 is CASSSSRSGEKETQYF. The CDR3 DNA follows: TGTGCCAGCAGTTCCTCGCGTAGCGGGGAGAAAGAGACCCAGTACTTC.

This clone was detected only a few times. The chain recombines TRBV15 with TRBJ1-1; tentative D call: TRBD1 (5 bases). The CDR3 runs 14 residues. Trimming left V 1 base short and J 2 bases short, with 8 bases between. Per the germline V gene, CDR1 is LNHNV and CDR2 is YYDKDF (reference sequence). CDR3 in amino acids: CATSRVGDNTEAFF. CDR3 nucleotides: TGTGCCACCAGCAGAGTAGGGGATAACACTGAAGCTTTCTTT. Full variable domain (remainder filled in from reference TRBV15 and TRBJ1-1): DAMVIQNPRYQVTQFGKPVTLSCSQTLNHNVMYWYQQKSSQAPKLLFHYYDKDFNNEADTPDNFQSRRPNTSFCFLDIRSPGLGDTAMYLCATSRVGDNTEAFFGQGTRLTVV.

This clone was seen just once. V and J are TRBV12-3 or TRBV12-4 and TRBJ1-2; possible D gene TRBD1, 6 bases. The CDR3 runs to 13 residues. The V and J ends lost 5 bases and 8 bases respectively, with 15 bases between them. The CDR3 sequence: CASSKQGPRGYTF. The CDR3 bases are TGTGCCAGCAGTAAACAGGGTCCTCGCGGCTACACCTTC.

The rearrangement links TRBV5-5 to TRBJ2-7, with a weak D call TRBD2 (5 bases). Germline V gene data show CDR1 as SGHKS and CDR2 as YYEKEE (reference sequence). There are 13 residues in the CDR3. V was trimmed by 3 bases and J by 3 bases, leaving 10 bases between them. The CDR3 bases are TGTGCCAGCAGCTCCATAAGCGGCTACGAGCAGTACTTC. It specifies CASSSISGYEQYF.

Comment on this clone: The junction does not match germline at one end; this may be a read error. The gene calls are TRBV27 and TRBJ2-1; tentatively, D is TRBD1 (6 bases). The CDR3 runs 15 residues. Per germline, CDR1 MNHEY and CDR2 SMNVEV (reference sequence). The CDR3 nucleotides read TGTGCCAGCAGTTTAATGGGGGCCTCCAACAATGAGCAGTTCTTC. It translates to CASSLMGASNNEQFF.

CDR3 sequence: CASRPGTGPNEKLFF. The CDR3 DNA follows: TGTGCCAGCAGGCCCGGGACAGGGCCCAATGAAAAACTGTTTTTT. The V and J genes are TRBV5-8 and TRBJ1-4; TRBD1 aligns across 9 bases. The CDR3 length is 15 residues. In germline, CDR1 is SGHTS, CDR2 YDEGEE. V dropped 5 bases and J dropped 5; count of bases not matched to a gene: 7.

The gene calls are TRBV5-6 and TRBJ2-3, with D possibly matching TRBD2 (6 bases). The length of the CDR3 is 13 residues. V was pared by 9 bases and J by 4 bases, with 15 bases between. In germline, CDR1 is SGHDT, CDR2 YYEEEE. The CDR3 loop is CATDYWGADTQYF. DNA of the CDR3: TGTGCCACGGATTATTGGGGGGCAGATACGCAGTATTTT.

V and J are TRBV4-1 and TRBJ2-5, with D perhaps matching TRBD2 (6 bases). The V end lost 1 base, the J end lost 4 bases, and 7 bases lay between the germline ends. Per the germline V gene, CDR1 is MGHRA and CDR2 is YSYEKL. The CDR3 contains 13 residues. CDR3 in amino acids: CASSQGDLETQYF. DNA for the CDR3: TGCGCCAGCAGCCAAGGGGACTTAGAGACCCAGTACTTC.

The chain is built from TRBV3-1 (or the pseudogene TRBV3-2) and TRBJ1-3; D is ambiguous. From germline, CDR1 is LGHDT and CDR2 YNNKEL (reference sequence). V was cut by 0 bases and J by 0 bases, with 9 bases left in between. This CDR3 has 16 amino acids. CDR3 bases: TGTGCCAGCAGCCAAGATCGCCGGGTCTCTGGAAACACCATATATTTT. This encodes CASSQDRRVSGNTIYF.

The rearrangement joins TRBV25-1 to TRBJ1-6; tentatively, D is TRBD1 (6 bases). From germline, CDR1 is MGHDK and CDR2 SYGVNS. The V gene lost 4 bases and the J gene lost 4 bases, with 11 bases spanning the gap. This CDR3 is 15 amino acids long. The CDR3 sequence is CASSAGQIYNSPLHF. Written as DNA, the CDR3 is TGTGCCAGCAGTGCCGGACAGATTTATAATTCACCCCTCCACTTT. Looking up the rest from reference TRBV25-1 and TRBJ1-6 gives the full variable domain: EADIYQTPRYLVIGTGKKITLECSQTMGHDKMYWYQQDPGMELHLIHYSYGVNSTEKGDLSSESTVSRIRTEHFPLTLESARPSHTSQYLCASSAGQIYNSPLHFGNGTRLTVT.